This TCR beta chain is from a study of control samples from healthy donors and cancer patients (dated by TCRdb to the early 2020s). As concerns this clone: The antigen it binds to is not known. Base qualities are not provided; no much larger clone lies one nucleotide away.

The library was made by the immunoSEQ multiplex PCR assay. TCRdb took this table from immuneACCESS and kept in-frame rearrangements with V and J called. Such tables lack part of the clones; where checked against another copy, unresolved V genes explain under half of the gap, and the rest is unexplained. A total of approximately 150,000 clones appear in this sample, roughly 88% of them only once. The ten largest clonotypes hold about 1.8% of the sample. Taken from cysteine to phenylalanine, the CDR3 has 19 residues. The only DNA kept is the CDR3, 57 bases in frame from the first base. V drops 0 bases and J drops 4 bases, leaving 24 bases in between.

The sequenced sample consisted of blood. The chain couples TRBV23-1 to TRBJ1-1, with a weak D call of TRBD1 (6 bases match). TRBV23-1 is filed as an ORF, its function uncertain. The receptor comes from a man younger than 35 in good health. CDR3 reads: CASSQSTTGDILGITEAFF. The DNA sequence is TGCGCCAGCAGTCAATCGACCACCGGGGACATCCTAGGGATCACTGAAGCTTTCTTT.